The 17 T cell receptor beta chains reported below all come from one sample, sequenced in a study of cytomegalovirus exposure and HLA in healthy donors. 60 Vbeta and 13 Jbeta primers were used in PCR. Sequencing used immunoSEQ multiplex PCR; TCRdb keeps in-frame clones, though not all of them. The sample consists of approximately 130,000 clones, 70% to 80% of them appearing once. Input material: PBMCs. The receptors were gathered from a woman in her forties or fifties in good health and CMV-seronegative.

A word on this clone: Mismatch with germline at one junction end may stem from a read error. The J gene is TRBJ2-7, the V gene TRBV28, with 7 positions matching TRBD1. This CDR3 is 15 amino acids long. Germline V lookup: CDR1 MDHEN, CDR2 SYDVKM. DNA of the CDR3: TGTGCCAGTAGTTCCGTACAGGGGCGCGCCTACGAGCAGTACTTC. It translates to CASSSVQGRAYEQYF.

The rearrangement uses TRBV4-1 and TRBJ1-2; D is ambiguous. V lost 0 bases and J 4 bases, leaving 9 bases between the germline ends. Per germline, CDR1 MGHRA and CDR2 YSYEKL. CDR3 length: 14 residues. CDR3 residues: CASSQDSRFYGYTF. Here the CDR3 DNA reads TGCGCCAGCAGCCAAGATTCTAGGTTCTATGGCTACACCTTC.

This clone was seen more than once but under ten times. The same CDR3 can be traced to other DNA sequences in this sample. CDR3: CASTPDRSSYNEQFF. The CDR3 DNA is TGTGCCAGTACTCCCGACAGGAGCTCCTACAATGAGCAGTTCTTC. This chain joins TRBV19 and TRBJ2-1, with a tentative D call TRBD1 (6 bases). The CDR3 runs to 15 residues. CDR1 and CDR2 from the germline V gene are LNHDA and SQIVND (reference sequence). V lost 7 bases and J lost 0, with 13 bases in between.

The CDR3: CASSQDRGAGYNQPQHF. CDR3 sequence (DNA): TGCGCCAGCAGCCAAGACAGGGGCGCAGGATACAATCAGCCCCAGCATTTT. J is TRBJ1-5 and V is TRBV4-1; D possibly corresponds to TRBD1 (6 bases). V lost 0 bases and J lost 3, with 15 bases in between. CDR3 length: 17 residues. In germline, CDR1 is MGHRA, CDR2 YSYEKL.

The rearrangement links TRBV15 to TRBJ1-5, with TRBD1 identical over 7 bases. CDR1 is LNHNV and CDR2 is YYDKDF in the germline V gene (reference sequence). With 4 bases clipped from V and 7 bases from J, the junction kept 7 bases outside the gene matches. The CDR3 totals 14 residues. The CDR3 DNA is TGTGCCACCAGCACCAGACAGGGCAGACAGCCCCAGCATTTT. Amino acids: CATSTRQGRQPQHF.

The chain carries TRBV19 and TRBJ2-7, with D perhaps matching TRBD2 (6 bases). The CDR3 sequence is 16 residues long. V gave up 8 bases and J gave up 9 bases, with 29 bases separating them. Germline values: CDR1 LNHDA, CDR2 SQIVND (reference sequence). This CDR3 is CASAKGPGLSHDGQYF. The CDR3 DNA reads TGTGCCAGTGCTAAGGGGCCGGGACTCTCACATGACGGGCAGTACTTC.

This rearrangement joins TRBV13 to TRBJ2-7; D is possibly TRBD2 (6 bases). V lost 5 bases and J lost 2, with 13 bases in between. The CDR3 consists of 14 residues. Looked up from germline, CDR1 is PRHDT and CDR2 is FYEKMQ (reference sequence). The CDR3 DNA reads TGTGCCAGCAGCCCCGGGACTGGAGCCTACGAGCAGTACTTC. It specifies CASSPGTGAYEQYF.

This clone was seen a few times. This sequence joins TRBV30 and TRBJ2-7; D is possibly TRBD2 (6 bases). Germline values: CDR1 GTSNPN, CDR2 SVGIG (reference sequence). V shed 3 bases and J shed 6 bases, with 12 bases lying between them. CDR3 length equals 12 residues. The CDR3 region has the DNA TGTGCCTGGAGCAATAGCGGCTCCGAGCAGTACTTC. Translating gives CAWSNSGSEQYF.

V usage is TRBV4-1 and J usage is TRBJ1-2; 11 bases line up with TRBD1. The germline V gene has CDR1 MGHRA and CDR2 YSYEKL. CDR3 size: 17 residues. The junction had 11 bases not matched to a gene; V was cut back by 1 base and J by 7 bases. CDR3 protein: CASSQVTPWTGGFGYTF. DNA of the CDR3: TGCGCCAGCAGCCAAGTCACCCCCTGGACAGGGGGCTTTGGCTACACCTTC.

The chain is built from TRBV5-1 and TRBJ2-3; 7 bases match TRBD1. J was trimmed by 3 bases and V by 2 bases; bases with no gene match: 3. Germline CDR1 and CDR2: SGHRS and YFSETQ. The CDR3 has 14 amino acids. CDR3 nucleotide sequence: TGCGCCAGCAGCTTAATACAGGGGACAGATACGCAGTATTTT. Protein: CASSLIQGTDTQYF.

This clone was detected only once. The V and J genes are TRBV6-6 and TRBJ2-2; D is perhaps TRBD2 (6 bases). Trimming removed 2 bases from V and 4 bases from J, with 14 bases in between. The CDR3 loop spans 16 amino acids. In germline, CDR1 is MNHNY, CDR2 SVGAGI (reference sequence). The CDR3 reads CASSYSREVSTGELFF. The CDR3 DNA follows: TGTGCCAGCAGTTACAGCAGGGAGGTCAGCACCGGGGAGCTGTTTTTT.

The chain is built from TRBV7-2 and TRBJ1-3; a weak D match, TRBD1 (6 bases). The CDR3 is made up of 11 amino acids. Germline CDR1 and CDR2: SGHTA and FQGNSA. Between the trimmed V and J ends, which lost 8 bases and 5 bases, there was a span of 7 bases. Written as DNA, the CDR3 is TGTGCCAGCTGGGGGCGAAACACCATATATTTT. It specifies CASWGRNTIYF. Using reference TRBV7-2 and TRBJ1-3 for the parts outside the CDR3, the full variable domain is GAGVSQSPSNKVTEKGKDVELRCDPISGHTALYWYRQSLGQGLEFLIYFQGNSAPDKSGLPSDRFSAERTGGSVSTLTIQRTQQEDSAVYLCASWGRNTIYFGEGSWLTVV.

V usage is TRBV6-5 and J usage is TRBJ1-5, with a weak D call TRBD1 (5 bases). In germline, CDR1 is MNHEY, CDR2 SVGAGI. The CDR3 length is 16 residues. Trimming pared 0 bases from V and 0 bases from J, leaving 9 bases between. The CDR3 reads CASSYSGPVSNQPQHF. For the CDR3, the DNA is TGTGCCAGCAGTTACTCGGGGCCAGTTAGCAATCAGCCCCAGCATTTT.

This chain links TRBV10-1 with TRBJ2-2; possibly TRBD1 for D (5 bases). Trimming took 8 bases from V and 0 from J, leaving 16 bases between them. CDR3 length: 16 amino acids. Germline CDR1 reads WNHNN; CDR2 reads SYGVQD (reference sequence). The CDR3 region has the DNA TGCGCCAGCGAAAAGGGGCCCTCATCGAACACCGGGGAGCTGTTTTTT. It encodes CASEKGPSSNTGELFF.

This chain joins TRBV5-1 and TRBJ2-7; a possible D gene is TRBD1 (6 bases). Germline values: CDR1 SGHRS, CDR2 YFSETQ. Trimming cost V 5 bases and J 3 bases, with 21 bases left between them. The CDR3 length is 16 residues. The CDR3 sequence is CASSREGDTAYYEQYF. The CDR3 DNA reads TGCGCCAGCAGTCGCGAGGGGGACACCGCATACTACGAGCAGTACTTC.

The chain couples TRBV14 to TRBJ2-3; 8 bases match TRBD1. Looked up from germline, CDR1 is SGHDN and CDR2 is FVKESK. The CDR3 runs to 15 residues. V lost 1 base and J lost 4; bases outside the gene matches: 4. The CDR3 coding sequence is TGTGCCAGCAGCCAAGTTACAGGGGGAGCAGATACGCAGTATTTT. It encodes CASSQVTGGADTQYF.

This clone was counted a few times. The chain recombines TRBV27 with TRBJ1-6, with 9 bases matching TRBD1. This CDR3 contains 16 residues. The V gene end was trimmed by 5 bases and the J gene end by 7 bases; junction bases not matched to a gene: 9. Germline CDR1 reads MNHEY; CDR2 reads SMNVEV (reference sequence). CDR3 loop: CASSPPTGQGNSPLHF. The CDR3 nucleotides are TGTGCCAGCAGTCCGCCCACGGGACAGGGAAATTCACCCCTCCACTTT.